The T cell receptor beta chain under discussion was sequenced for a study of T cell repertoires in breast cancer. Study-level background: Tumors, lymph nodes and blood came from breast cancer patients, plus healthy blood. Of the approximately 21 tumors, the majority were ER+/PR+.

Blocking oligonucleotides added to a second nested PCR suppressed unpaired genes. TCRdb analysed the emulsion pairing reads with MiXCR anew, one entry per CDR3 protein. Found here are roughly 40,000 distinct CDR3 sequences, 45% of them singletons; the top ten hold roughly 60%. Germline assignment: CDR1 MNHNY and CDR2 SVGAGI (reference sequence). The V end lost 4 bases, the J end lost 7 bases, and 13 bases lay between the germline ends. CDR3 size: 14 residues. This clonotype was counted a few times. The expanded emulsion RT-PCR method captured paired alpha and beta chains from CD8+ T cells. Overnight incubation in 10 IU/mL IL-2 followed CD8 positive selection of the T cells.

The TCR was taken from a pool of human donors with breast cancer or a healthy control (not recorded which). The V gene is TRBV6-6, the J gene TRBJ2-2; TRBD2 is a possible D gene (5 bases). The specimen sequenced was CD8+ T cells. The CDR3 region is CASSLDGVDGELFF. The CDR3 DNA follows: TGTGCCAGCAGTTTAGACGGGGTGGACGGGGAGCTGTTTTTT.